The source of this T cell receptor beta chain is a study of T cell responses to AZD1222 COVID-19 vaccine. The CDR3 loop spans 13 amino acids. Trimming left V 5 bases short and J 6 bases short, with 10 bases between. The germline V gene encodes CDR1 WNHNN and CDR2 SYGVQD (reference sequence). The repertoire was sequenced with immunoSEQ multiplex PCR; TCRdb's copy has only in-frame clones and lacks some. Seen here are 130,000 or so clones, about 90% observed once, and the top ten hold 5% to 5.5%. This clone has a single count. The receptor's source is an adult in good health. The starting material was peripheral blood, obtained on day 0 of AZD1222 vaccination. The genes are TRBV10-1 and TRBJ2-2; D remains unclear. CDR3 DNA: TGCGCCAGCAGTCAAAACTTCCCCGGGGAGCTGTTTTTT. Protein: CASSQNFPGELFF.